Following are 27 T cell receptor beta chains from one sample sequenced in a study of metastatic and nonmetastatic thyroid tumors. TCRdb re-analyzed the PCR reads through MiXCR. The sample yields about 12,000 clones, about 25% seen once. Thyroid surgery was performed in patients who had received no treatment beforehand. The sample comprised blood. All receptors come from a male donor with papillary thyroid cancer or a benign thyroid nodule (not recorded which). Some clones in this sample may be carry-over from other donors' samples.

The rearrangement uses TRBV2 and TRBJ2-7; TRBD2 is a possible D gene (6 bases). This CDR3 is built from 14 residues. Trimming removed 6 bases from V and 1 base from J, with 13 bases in between. The germline CDR1 and CDR2 sequences are SNHLY and FYNNEI. The CDR3 sequence is CASRESSGSYEQYF. Here the CDR3 DNA reads TGTGCCAGCAGGGAAAGTAGCGGATCCTACGAGCAGTACTTC.

This clone turned up a few times. The CDR3 DNA sequence: TGTGCCAGCAGTTACTCGGGAAGCGAGCAGTACTTC. It translates to CASSYSGSEQYF. The rearrangement joins TRBV6-2 or TRBV6-3 to TRBJ2-7; D unclear. This CDR3 region has 12 residues. Germline CDR1 reads MNHEY; CDR2 reads SVGEGT. Trimming stripped 0 bases from V and 6 bases from J, with 6 bases between.

V gene TRBV19 combines with J gene TRBJ1-1; possibly TRBD1 for D (5 bases). The CDR3 is 12 residues long. Germline lookup yields CDR1 LNHDA and CDR2 SQIVND (reference sequence). The ends were cut back, 8 bases at V and 1 base at J, with 8 bases in the middle. The CDR3 bases are TGTGCCAGTGAAGGGACGAACACTGAAGCTTTCTTT. This translates into CASEGTNTEAFF.

The gene calls are TRBV11-2 and TRBJ1-2, with D possibly TRBD1 on 5 matching bases. Trimming cost V 5 bases and J 8 bases, with 18 bases left between them. This CDR3 has 14 residues. From germline, CDR1 is SGHAT and CDR2 FQNNGV. As DNA, the CDR3 is TGTGCCAGCAGCCCCGTGGGGGAGTACCAAGGCTACACCTTC. Translation: CASSPVGEYQGYTF.

The chain recombines TRBV20-1 with TRBJ1-6; unclear D gene. V lost 0 bases to trimming and J lost 6 bases, with 3 bases between them. Germline lookup yields CDR1 DFQATT and CDR2 SNEGSKA (reference sequence). CDR3 length equals 12 residues. The CDR3 coding sequence is TGCAGTGCTAGAGATGGTAATTCACCCCTCCACTTT. Its protein product is CSARDGNSPLHF.

In its sample, this clone was seen many times. The V call is TRBV6-2 or TRBV6-3, the J call TRBJ1-6; 9 bases line up with TRBD1. CDR3 length equals 16 residues. The V segment lost 6 bases and the J segment 7 bases; nucleotides outside the gene matches: 10. Looked up from germline, CDR1 is MNHEY and CDR2 is SVGEGT. The CDR3 DNA reads TGTGCCAGCAGAACCTTCGGACAGGGGACGAATTCACCCCTCCACTTT. This encodes CASRTFGQGTNSPLHF.

By share, this clone counts as large. This rearrangement joins TRBV28 to TRBJ2-1; 10 nucleotides match TRBD1. Germline V CDR1 and CDR2: MDHEN, SYDVKM. CDR3 length: 14 amino acids. J was trimmed by 6 bases and V by 8 bases; bases with no gene match: 7. The CDR3 spells CASSSWTGGNEQFF. The CDR3, as DNA: TGTGCCAGCTCCTCATGGACAGGGGGCAATGAGCAGTTCTTC.

In this sample, this clone turned up a few times. The chain joins TRBV6-5 to TRBJ2-1, with D possibly called TRBD1 or TRBD2 (6 bases each). V lost 3 bases and J 6 bases, leaving 15 bases between the germline ends. Germline V CDR1 and CDR2: MNHEY, SVGAGI. This CDR3 is 15 amino acids long. The DNA for the CDR3 is TGTGCCAGCAGTTATCGGGGGACAATGGGCAATGAGCAGTTCTTC. Translated, it gives CASSYRGTMGNEQFF.

This clone was recorded many times. This is likely a read error, given that the CDR3 carries no conserved phenylalanine or tryptophan at its end. The DNA is left out, because the CDR3 cannot be placed on it with certainty; the CDR3 is given as TCRdb lists it. The gene calls are TRBV7-3 and TRBJ2-6; the table assigns TRBD2, which was not confirmed against the DNA. Termini included, the CDR3 measures 8 amino acids. Looked up from germline, CDR1 is SGHTA and CDR2 is FQGTGA. CDR3 in amino acids: CASSPYSG.

This clone showed up just a few times. The genes are TRBV15 and TRBJ2-3; D is undetermined. The CDR3 has 16 amino acids. Trimming shortened V by 0 bases and J by 2 bases, and 12 bases separated the two germline ends. The germline gives CDR1 LNHNV, CDR2 YYDKDF (reference sequence). The CDR3 region has the DNA TGTGCCACCAGCAGAGATAATTGGGGAACCACAGATACGCAGTATTTT. This translates into CATSRDNWGTTDTQYF.

This clone appeared a few times. The J gene is TRBJ1-6, the V gene TRBV7-8; D not resolved. Germline CDR1 reads SGHVS; CDR2 reads FQNEAQ. V was trimmed by 7 bases and J by 5 bases, leaving 15 bases between them. CDR3 size: 15 residues. The CDR3 region has the DNA TGTGCCAGCACCAAGCTCCCCCTAAATAATTCACCCCTCCACTTT. The encoded protein is CASTKLPLNNSPLHF.

The chain is built from TRBV27 and TRBJ1-5; 7 nucleotides line up with TRBD1. Germline V gene lookup returns CDR1 MNHEY and CDR2 SMNVEV (reference sequence). The CDR3 covers 15 residues. After removal of 0 bases from V and 9 bases from J, the junction contained 8 bases not matched to a gene. CDR3 DNA: TGTGCCAGCAGTTTATCCCTAGACAGGGCGGGGCCCCAGCATTTT. Protein product: CASSLSLDRAGPQHF.

CDR3 nucleotide sequence: TGTGCCAGCGTGTCGGACGGGAGGGACTCCTACAATGAGCAGTTCTTC. Its translation: CASVSDGRDSYNEQFF. This rearrangement joins TRBV11-2 to TRBJ2-1; 8 positions match TRBD2. J lost 0 bases, V lost 8 bases, and 9 bases had no gene match. From germline, CDR1 is SGHAT and CDR2 FQNNGV. CDR3 length: 16 residues.

This clone came up many times. The chain recombines TRBV6-5 with TRBJ2-2; TRBD1 is a possible D gene (6 bases). The length of the CDR3 is 15 residues. In germline, CDR1 is MNHEY, CDR2 SVGAGI. V shed 2 bases and J shed 0 bases, with 7 bases lying between them. Here the CDR3 DNA reads TGTGCCAGCAGTTACGGGACACCGAACACCGGGGAGCTGTTTTTT. It yields the protein CASSYGTPNTGELFF.

This chain connects TRBV3-1 to TRBJ1-1; 7 bases map to TRBD1. V shed 5 bases, J shed 0 bases, and the junction held 6 bases outside the gene matches. Germline loops: CDR1 LGHDT, CDR2 YNNKEL (reference sequence). This CDR3 spans 15 amino acids. The CDR3 sequence: CASSNNRGLNTEAFF. CDR3 coding DNA: TGTGCCAGCAGCAATAACAGGGGTTTGAACACTGAAGCTTTCTTT.

This clone was seen only a few times. The chain links TRBV20-1 to TRBJ2-7, with 8 bases fitting TRBD2. CDR1 DFQATT and CDR2 SNEGSKA come from the germline V gene (reference sequence). The V gene end was trimmed by 0 bases and the J gene end by 2 bases; junction bases not matched to a gene: 3. There are 14 residues in the CDR3. Here the CDR3 reads CSAREEREPYEQYF. The CDR3, as DNA: TGCAGTGCTAGAGAGGAGCGGGAGCCCTACGAGCAGTACTTC.

This clone has ten or more counts. CDR3 sequence reads: CASTNQQEAGYEQYF. CDR3 DNA sequence: TGTGCCAGCACTAATCAACAGGAGGCGGGCTACGAGCAGTACTTC. The rearrangement links TRBV6-2 or TRBV6-3 to TRBJ2-7; either TRBD1 or TRBD2 may fit D (5 bases each). Trimming pared 7 bases from V and 3 bases from J, leaving 19 bases between. The CDR3 has 15 amino acids. Germline loops: CDR1 MNHEY, CDR2 SVGEGT.

This clone has more than one count but fewer than ten. This sequence joins TRBV28 and TRBJ2-2; D may correspond to TRBD1 or TRBD2 (5 bases each). Between the trimmed V and J ends, which lost 5 bases and 4 bases, there was a span of 20 bases. CDR1 MDHEN and CDR2 SYDVKM come from the germline V gene. This CDR3 has 17 amino acids. In nucleotides, the CDR3 is TGTGCCAGCAGTCAACCGCCAGGGACCCGTGGCACCGGGGAGCTGTTTTTT. It specifies CASSQPPGTRGTGELFF.

V usage is TRBV20-1 and J usage is TRBJ2-6, with no clear D. The V end was cut by 1 base, the J end by 3 bases, with 7 bases between. The CDR3 consists of 14 residues. Per germline, CDR1 DFQATT and CDR2 SNEGSKA (reference sequence). CDR3 sequence: CSARGGRGANVLTF. The CDR3 DNA is TGCAGTGCTAGAGGTGGCCGTGGGGCCAACGTCCTGACTTTC.

Ten or more counts support this clone. The chain combines TRBV11-2 with TRBJ2-5; D is ambiguous. Trimming stripped 3 bases from V and 2 bases from J, with 4 bases between. CDR3 length equals 12 residues. Germline assignment: CDR1 SGHAT and CDR2 FQNNGV. The CDR3, as DNA: TGTGCCAGCAGCTTCGGGCAAGAGACCCAGTACTTC. The encoded protein is CASSFGQETQYF.

This clone was detected many times. The J gene is TRBJ2-2, the V gene TRBV11-3; either TRBD1 or TRBD2 may fit D (5 bases each). This CDR3 spans 11 amino acids. CDR1 and CDR2 (germline): SGHNT, YENEEA. Trimming pared 8 bases from V and 6 bases from J, leaving 7 bases between. CDR3 sequence: CASWGSGELFF. The CDR3 DNA is TGTGCCAGCTGGGGGTCCGGGGAGCTGTTTTTT.

This clone was counted ten times or more. Distinct nucleotide sequences in the sample also encode this CDR3. The rearrangement joins TRBV9 to TRBJ2-5; perhaps TRBD2 as D (7 bases). CDR1 SGDLS and CDR2 YYNGEE come from the germline V gene. Trimming cost V 0 bases and J 5 bases, with 17 bases left between them. The CDR3 loop spans 16 amino acids. CDR3 bases: TGTGCCAGCAGCGTAGCGGGTGGGGGGGCAGGGGAGACCCAGTACTTC. It codes for CASSVAGGGAGETQYF.

This chain links TRBV6-2 or TRBV6-3 with TRBJ2-3; D possibly corresponds to TRBD1 (5 bases). The closer fit of TRBJ1-5 to the DNA end suggests the J call may be wrong. This CDR3 is 15 amino acids long. In germline, CDR1 is MNHEY, CDR2 SVGEGT. For the CDR3, the DNA is TGTACCTCCCTCGGGGCTACTAGCGTCACAGATACGCAGCATTTT. This encodes CTSLGATSVTDTQHF.

This clone was recorded a few times. The V and J genes are TRBV12-3 or TRBV12-4 and TRBJ1-2, with 7 bases matching TRBD1. V gave up 5 bases and J gave up 3 bases; unmatched junction bases: 3. The CDR3 consists of 13 residues. In nucleotides, the CDR3 is TGTGCCAGCAGTCTAGGGACAGACTATGGCTACACCTTC. Its translation: CASSLGTDYGYTF.

This clone appeared many times. The gene calls are TRBV5-6 and TRBJ2-5; a weak D match, TRBD2 (6 bases). Trimming left V 4 bases short and J 5 bases short, with 18 bases between. The CDR3 is 15 residues long. Per germline, CDR1 SGHDT and CDR2 YYEEEE. This CDR3 reads CASSLIYGGRETQYF. CDR3 DNA: TGTGCCAGCAGCCTCATTTACGGGGGTAGGGAGACCCAGTACTTC.

In regard to this clone: At one of its ends the junction is not consistent with the germline gene, which may arise from a read error. This rearrangement joins TRBV6-2 or TRBV6-3 to TRBJ1-1, with unresolved D. CDR3 size: 12 residues. The germline V gene encodes CDR1 MNHEY and CDR2 SVGEGT. CDR3 sequence (DNA): TGTGCCAGCAGTAACTCGAACACTGAAGCTTTCTTT. As protein: CASSNSNTEAFF.

This clone appeared many times. V is TRBV7-2 and J is TRBJ2-7, with 9 bases lining up with TRBD1. The germline V gene encodes CDR1 SGHTA and CDR2 FQGNSA. J was trimmed by 2 bases and V by 5 bases; bases with no gene match: 4. The CDR3 spans 14 residues. CDR3 coding DNA: TGTGCCAGCAGCAGCAGGACAGGGGCCTACGAGCAGTACTTC. Residues: CASSSRTGAYEQYF.